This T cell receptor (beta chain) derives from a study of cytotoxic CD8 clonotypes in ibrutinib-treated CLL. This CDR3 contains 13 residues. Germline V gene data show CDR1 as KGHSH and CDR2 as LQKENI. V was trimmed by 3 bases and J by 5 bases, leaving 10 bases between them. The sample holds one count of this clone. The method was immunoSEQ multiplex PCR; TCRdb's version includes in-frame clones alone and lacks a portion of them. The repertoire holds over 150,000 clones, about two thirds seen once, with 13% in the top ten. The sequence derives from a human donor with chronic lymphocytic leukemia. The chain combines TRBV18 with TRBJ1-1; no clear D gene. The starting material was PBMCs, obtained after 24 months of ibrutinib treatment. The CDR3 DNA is TGTGCCAGCTCACCCAGCGTGGGAACTGAAGCTTTCTTT. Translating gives CASSPSVGTEAFF. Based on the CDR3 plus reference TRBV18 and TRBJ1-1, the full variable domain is NAGVMQNPRHLVRRRGQEARLRCSPMKGHSHVYWYRQLPEEGLKFMVYLQKENIIDESGMPKERFSAEFPKEGPSILRIQQVVRGDSAAYFCASSPSVGTEAFFGQGTRLTVV.